One and the same sample provided the 25 T cell receptor beta chains below, sequenced in a study of shared T cell receptors in the human thymus (dated by TCRdb to about 2021). Preparation of the library involved the immunoSEQ multiplex PCR assay. The clones in this table, taken by TCRdb from immuneACCESS, are in-frame only. Not every clone is retained; where verified, under half of the shortfall comes from an unresolved V gene, and the cause of the rest is unknown. Within this sample are around 730,000 clones, with roughly 85% of them counted one time only. Around 0.0094% of the sample rests with the top ten. A further study also used this sample, focusing on human thymus T cells.

Sequencing input: thymocytes. The receptor set was obtained from a girl under three years old with a congenital heart defect. Donor details come from another sample of the same person, matched by shared clones.

The V and J genes are TRBV9 and TRBJ2-1; D unclear. Germline assignment: CDR1 SGDLS and CDR2 YYNGEE. This CDR3 spans 13 amino acids. Trimming pared 3 bases from V and 9 bases from J, leaving 13 bases between. Written as DNA, the CDR3 is TGTGCCAGCAGCGGACGGGTCCCCGGTGAGCAGTTCTTC. It yields the protein CASSGRVPGEQFF.

The rearrangement links TRBV6-4 to TRBJ1-4, with TRBD1 matching over 9 bases. The ends lost 4 bases at V and 3 bases at J; junction bases unmatched: 3. Germline CDR1 reads MRHNA; CDR2 reads SNTAGT. CDR3 length equals 15 residues. The CDR3 here is CASSGGQGPNEKLFF. Here the CDR3 DNA reads TGTGCCAGCAGTGGGGGACAGGGACCTAATGAAAAACTGTTTTTT.

This clone showed up just a few times. This chain joins TRBV10-3 and TRBJ2-3; 8 nucleotides line up with TRBD2. V shed 2 bases and J 4 bases; nucleotides not matched to a gene: 5. Germline CDR1 is ENHRY and CDR2 is SYGVKD. The CDR3 extends over 15 amino acids. The DNA of the CDR3 is TGTGCCATCAGTGAGCTAACTAGCGGCTCAGATACGCAGTATTTT. This codes for CAISELTSGSDTQYF.

This clone has a single count. This chain connects TRBV6-5 to TRBJ2-5, with D perhaps TRBD1 (6 bases). This CDR3 has 15 amino acids. CDR1 MNHEY and CDR2 SVGAGI come from the germline V gene. V was cut by 2 bases and J by 3 bases, with 13 bases left in between. The CDR3 DNA follows: TGTGCCAGCAGTTACCCAACACAGGGAGAAGAGACCCAGTACTTC. Protein: CASSYPTQGEETQYF.

The chain recombines TRBV13 with TRBJ1-2, with D perhaps matching TRBD1 (5 bases). This CDR3 is built from 12 residues. The germline gives CDR1 PRHDT, CDR2 FYEKMQ (reference sequence). The germline V and J ends were trimmed by 1 base and 5 bases, with 5 bases remaining between them. The DNA for the CDR3 is TGTGCCAGCAGCTTAGAGGGGTATGGCTACACCTTC. Translated: CASSLEGYGYTF.

V is TRBV7-8 and J is TRBJ2-1; D not certain. The length of the CDR3 is 14 residues. Trimming took off 1 base at V and 2 bases at J, with 6 bases between the two ends. Germline V gene data show CDR1 as SGHVS and CDR2 as FQNEAQ. The CDR3 is CASSLGLPYNEQFF. CDR3 sequence (DNA): TGTGCCAGCAGCTTAGGGCTGCCCTACAATGAGCAGTTCTTC.

The gene calls are TRBV5-1 and TRBJ2-5, with 8 bases fitting TRBD1. The J call may be incorrect, as the DNA end agrees better with TRBJ2-7. The CDR3 has 14 amino acids. In germline, CDR1 is SGHRS, CDR2 YFSETQ. CDR3 DNA sequence: TGCGCCAGCAGGTCCGGGACAGGTAACTACGAGCAGTACTTC. The encoded protein is CASRSGTGNYEQYF.

The chain uses TRBV4-2 and TRBJ1-5; D may be TRBD1 (5 bases). Looked up from germline, CDR1 is LGHNA and CDR2 is YNFKEQ. This CDR3 is 24 amino acids long. V lost 0 bases and J lost 3, with 36 bases in between. The CDR3 DNA follows: TGTGCCAGCAGCCAAGAGCAGTCGCGAGGGGCACTAGCAATACTGGGAGGGATCAATCAGCCCCAGCATTTT. Its translation: CASSQEQSRGALAILGGINQPQHF.

This chain joins TRBV7-9 and TRBJ1-3; D is uncertain. The V end was cut by 5 bases, the J end by 0 bases, with 8 bases between. The CDR3 is 14 residues long. Germline V gene lookup returns CDR1 SEHNR and CDR2 FQNEAQ (reference sequence). For the CDR3, the DNA is TGTGCCAGCAGCAAGCCCCGCTCTGGAAACACCATATATTTT. Translating gives CASSKPRSGNTIYF.

The chain employs TRBV6-5 and TRBJ2-7; D is perhaps TRBD2 (5 bases). The germline V gene has CDR1 MNHEY and CDR2 SVGAGI. Trimming cost V 5 bases and J 2 bases, with 7 bases left between them. This CDR3 spans 12 amino acids. The DNA of the CDR3 is TGTGCCAGCAGTCAACTAGCCTACGAGCAGTACTTC. Protein: CASSQLAYEQYF.

The chain carries TRBV29-1 and TRBJ2-1; 7 nucleotides agree with TRBD2. This CDR3 spans 15 amino acids. The V gene's germline CDR1 is SQVTM and CDR2 ANQGSEA. Trimming cost V 4 bases and J 4 bases; bases outside gene matches: 10. As DNA, the CDR3 is TGCAGCGTTGGCGGGGGTCCAGGGTGGTACAATGAGCAGTTCTTC. It translates to CSVGGGPGWYNEQFF.

Only a few counts were recorded for this clone. The chain joins TRBV29-1 to TRBJ2-2, with D possibly TRBD2 on 5 matching bases. V lost 2 bases and J lost 7, with 8 bases in between. The CDR3 loop spans 12 amino acids. CDR1 and CDR2 from the germline V gene are SQVTM and ANQGSEA. The CDR3, as DNA: TGCAGCGTTGAATTACGGGGCGGGGAGCTGTTTTTT. Protein product: CSVELRGGELFF.

The chain carries TRBV10-2 and TRBJ2-1; TRBD2 might be the D (7 bases). The CDR3 extends over 19 amino acids. V was cut by 4 bases and J by 3 bases, with 25 bases left in between. Germline V gene sequence: CDR1 WSHSY, CDR2 SAAADI. The CDR3 here is CASSASLGGGRPNYNEQFF. The CDR3 region has the DNA TGCGCCAGCAGTGCTAGCTTGGGGGGGGGCCGCCCAAACTACAATGAGCAGTTCTTC.

This rearrangement joins TRBV19 to TRBJ2-1; tentative D call: TRBD2 (6 bases). Trimming pared 3 bases from V and 8 bases from J, leaving 14 bases between. Germline CDR1 and CDR2: LNHDA and SQIVND (reference sequence). This CDR3 has 14 residues. CDR3: CASSIGGSSYEQFF. The DNA of the CDR3 is TGTGCCAGTAGTATCGGGGGTAGCAGCTATGAGCAGTTCTTC.

V is TRBV30 and J is TRBJ2-1; TRBD2 matches 10 bases. CDR1 is GTSNPN, CDR2 SVGIG, per germline (reference sequence). The CDR3 has 16 residues. V lost 5 bases and J lost 9; bases outside the gene matches: 16. The CDR3 DNA follows: TGTGCCTGGTATCCGAGCGGGGGGGCCCTTGGTAGTGAGCAGTTCTTC. The encoded protein is CAWYPSGGALGSEQFF.

The chain employs TRBV9 and TRBJ1-1; TRBD1 is a possible D gene (5 bases). CDR3 size: 21 residues. Germline V CDR1 and CDR2: SGDLS, YYNGEE. The V and J ends lost 3 bases and 4 bases respectively, with 34 bases between them. The CDR3 sequence is CASSGRPRGVRGHRLFTEAFF. The CDR3 DNA sequence: TGTGCCAGCAGCGGTAGACCACGGGGGGTGAGAGGGCACCGTTTGTTCACTGAAGCTTTCTTT. Full variable domain (remainder filled in from reference TRBV9 and TRBJ1-1): DSGVTQTPKHLITATGQRVTLRCSPRSGDLSVYWYQQSLDQGLQFLIQYYNGEERAKGNILERFSAQQFPDLHSELNLSSLELGDSALYFCASSGRPRGVRGHRLFTEAFFGQGTRLTVV.

The CDR3 nucleotides read TGTGCCAGCAGTGAAAGGGCTGCGGGCTATAATTCACCCCTCCACTTT. Protein sequence: CASSERAAGYNSPLHF. V usage is TRBV2 and J usage is TRBJ1-6; D is unresolved. Looked up from germline, CDR1 is SNHLY and CDR2 is FYNNEI. This CDR3 contains 16 residues. Trimming removed 2 bases at V and 3 bases at J, with 11 bases between.

The chain employs TRBV5-6 and TRBJ1-1; D is perhaps TRBD1 (5 bases). V was clipped by 0 bases and J by 0 bases, with 12 bases between them. Per the germline V gene, CDR1 is SGHDT and CDR2 is YYEEEE. This CDR3 region has 16 residues. CDR3 DNA sequence: TGTGCCAGCAGCTTGGGACAGTGGTGGGTGAACACTGAAGCTTTCTTT. Translation: CASSLGQWWVNTEAFF.

The chain uses TRBV5-1 and TRBJ1-4, with 8 bases lining up with TRBD1. The CDR3 extends over 14 amino acids. The V and J ends lost 4 bases and 5 bases, in that order; junction bases with no gene match: 4. Germline V gives CDR1 SGHRS, CDR2 YFSETQ. CDR3 in DNA: TGCGCCAGCAGCCCCCGACAGGGGAATGAAAAACTGTTTTTT. Amino acids: CASSPRQGNEKLFF.

The DNA for the CDR3 is TGTGCCAGTAGTCCCCTAGCCAAAAACATTCAGTACTTC. This gives the protein CASSPLAKNIQYF. This sequence joins TRBV19 and TRBJ2-4; D gene ambiguous. Germline-derived CDR1 and CDR2 are LNHDA and SQIVND (reference sequence). Trimming left V 5 bases short and J 0 bases short, with 5 bases between. This CDR3 has 13 amino acids.

The gene calls are TRBV29-1 and TRBJ2-2, with D possibly matching TRBD2 (5 bases). The CDR3 extends over 12 amino acids. Germline CDR1 reads SQVTM; CDR2 reads ANQGSEA. V was pared by 7 bases and J by 6 bases, with 12 bases between. In nucleotides, the CDR3 is TGCAGCGCCGGGCCGAGGGCCGGGGAGCTGTTTTTT. Amino acids: CSAGPRAGELFF.

The chain uses TRBV6-5 and TRBJ2-7, with unresolved D. The V gene lost 6 bases and the J gene lost 0 bases, with 15 bases spanning the gap. This CDR3 is 15 amino acids long. Germline lookup yields CDR1 MNHEY and CDR2 SVGAGI. The CDR3 sequence: CASSPVMKPSYEQYF. The CDR3 DNA follows: TGTGCCAGCAGCCCAGTTATGAAACCCTCCTACGAGCAGTACTTC.

The rearrangement joins TRBV28 to TRBJ2-3, with TRBD2 identical over 10 bases. The trim removed 3 bases at V and 0 bases at J, leaving 9 bases unmatched. This CDR3 is 18 amino acids long. Germline V lookup: CDR1 MDHEN, CDR2 SYDVKM. The CDR3 region is CASSLWTSGYSSTDTQYF. Written as DNA, the CDR3 is TGTGCCAGCAGTTTGTGGACTAGCGGATACTCTAGCACAGATACGCAGTATTTT.

This clone was recorded a few times. V gene TRBV4-1 combines with J gene TRBJ2-1, with TRBD2 matching 12 bases. Looked up from germline, CDR1 is MGHRA and CDR2 is YSYEKL. This CDR3 region has 18 residues. V lost 0 bases, J lost 0 bases, and 3 bases stayed unmatched. CDR3 bases: TGCGCCAGCAGCCAAGACCTAGCGGGGGGGCCCTCCTACAATGAGCAGTTCTTC. This encodes CASSQDLAGGPSYNEQFF.

V and J are TRBV7-6 and TRBJ1-1; a possible D gene is TRBD1 (5 bases). V lost 1 base, J lost 6 bases, and 9 bases lay in between. CDR1 SGHVS and CDR2 FNYEAQ come from the germline V gene. The CDR3 spans 13 residues. The CDR3 DNA sequence: TGTGCCAGCAGCTTAGGAAAGGGGTCTGAAGCTTTCTTT. Its protein is CASSLGKGSEAFF.